This T cell receptor beta chain was recorded in a study of T cell repertoires in cytomegalovirus infection. Study-wide results and caveats: HLA-C-restricted CMV clonotypes gave the most frequent clonotype in two of eight donors.

Germline loops: CDR1 LNHDA, CDR2 SQIVND (reference sequence). The CDR3 spans 16 residues. Trimming cost V 6 bases and J 1 base, with 19 bases left between them. One entry per CDR3 protein results from TCRdb running MiXCR on the reads. The sample lists approximately 1,000,000 distinct CDR3 sequences; roughly 31% were seen once. On this clonotype itself: Its antigen is undetermined.

Source: cultured CD8+ T cells from PBMCs, taken from culture after CMV antigen stimulation. This TCR derives from a human donor in good health (CMV status not recorded). Some clones in this sample may be carry-over from other donors' samples. The rearrangement links TRBV19 to TRBJ2-7; D may be TRBD1 (5 bases). CDR3 in amino acids: CASRADRRITSYEQYV. In nucleotides, the CDR3 is TGTGCCAGTAGAGCCGACAGACGTATAACTTCCTACGAGCAGTACGTC.